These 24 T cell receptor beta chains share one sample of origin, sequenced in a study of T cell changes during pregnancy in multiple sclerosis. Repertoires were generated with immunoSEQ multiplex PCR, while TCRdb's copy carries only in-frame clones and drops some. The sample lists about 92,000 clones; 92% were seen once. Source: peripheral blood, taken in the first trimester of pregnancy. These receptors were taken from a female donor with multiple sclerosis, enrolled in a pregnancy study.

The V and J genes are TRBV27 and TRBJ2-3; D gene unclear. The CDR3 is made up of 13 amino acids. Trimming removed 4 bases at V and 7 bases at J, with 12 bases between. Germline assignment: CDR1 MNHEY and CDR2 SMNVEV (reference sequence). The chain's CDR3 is CASSSMAYNTQYF. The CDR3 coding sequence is TGTGCCAGCAGTTCCATGGCTTATAATACGCAGTATTTT.

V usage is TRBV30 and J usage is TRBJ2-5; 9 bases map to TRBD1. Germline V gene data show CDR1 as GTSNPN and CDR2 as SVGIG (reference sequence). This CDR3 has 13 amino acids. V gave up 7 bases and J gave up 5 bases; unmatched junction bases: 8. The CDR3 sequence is CASPGQGGETQYF. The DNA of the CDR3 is TGTGCCTCGCCGGGACAGGGTGGGGAGACCCAGTACTTC.

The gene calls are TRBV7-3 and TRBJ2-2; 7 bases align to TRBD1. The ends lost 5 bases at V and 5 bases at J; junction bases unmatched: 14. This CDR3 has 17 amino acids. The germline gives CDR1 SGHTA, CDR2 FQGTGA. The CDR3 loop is CASSGSPHRGGTGELFF. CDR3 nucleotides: TGTGCCAGCAGCGGCTCCCCCCACAGGGGCGGGACCGGGGAGCTGTTTTTT.

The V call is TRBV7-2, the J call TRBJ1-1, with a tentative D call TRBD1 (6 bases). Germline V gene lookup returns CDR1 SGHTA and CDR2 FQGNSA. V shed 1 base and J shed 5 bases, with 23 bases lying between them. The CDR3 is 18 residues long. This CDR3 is CASSLGVIGRGMMTEAFF. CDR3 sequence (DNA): TGTGCCAGCAGCTTAGGGGTTATTGGCAGGGGAATGATGACTGAAGCTTTCTTT. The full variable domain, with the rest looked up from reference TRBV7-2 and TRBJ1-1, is GAGVSQSPSNKVTEKGKDVELRCDPISGHTALYWYRQSLGQGLEFLIYFQGNSAPDKSGLPSDRFSAERTGGSVSTLTIQRTQQEDSAVYLCASSLGVIGRGMMTEAFFGQGTRLTVV.

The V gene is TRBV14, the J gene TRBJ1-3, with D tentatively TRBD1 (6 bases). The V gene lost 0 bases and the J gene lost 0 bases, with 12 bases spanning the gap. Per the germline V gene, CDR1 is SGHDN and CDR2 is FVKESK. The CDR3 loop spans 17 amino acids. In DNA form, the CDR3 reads TGTGCCAGCAGCCAAGATGTAGGACAGATCTCTGGAAACACCATATATTTT. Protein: CASSQDVGQISGNTIYF.

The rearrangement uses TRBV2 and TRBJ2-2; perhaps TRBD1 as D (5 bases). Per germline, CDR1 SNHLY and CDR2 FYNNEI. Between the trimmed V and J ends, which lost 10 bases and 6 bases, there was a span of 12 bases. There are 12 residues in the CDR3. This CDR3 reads CATDSGSGELFF. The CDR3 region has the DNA TGTGCCACCGACTCAGGGTCCGGGGAGCTGTTTTTT.

The DNA of the CDR3 is TGTGCCAGCAAATTTAGGGGCGACCAACTTCTTTACAATGAGCAGTTCTTC. Translated: CASKFRGDQLLYNEQFF. This chain uses TRBV7-2 with TRBJ2-1, with D perhaps matching TRBD1 (5 bases). The CDR3 runs to 17 residues. Germline lookup yields CDR1 SGHTA and CDR2 FQGNSA. Trimming left V 7 bases short and J 4 bases short, with 23 bases between.

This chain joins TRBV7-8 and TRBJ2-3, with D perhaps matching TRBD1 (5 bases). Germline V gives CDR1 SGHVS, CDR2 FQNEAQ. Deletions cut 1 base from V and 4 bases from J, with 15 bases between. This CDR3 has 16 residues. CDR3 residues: CASSLEGSGIPDTQYF. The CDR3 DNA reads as TGTGCCAGCAGCTTAGAGGGTTCAGGGATCCCAGATACGCAGTATTTT. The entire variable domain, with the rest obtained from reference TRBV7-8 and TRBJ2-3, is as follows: GAGVSQSPRYKVAKRGQDVALRCDPISGHVSLFWYQQALGQGPEFLTYFQNEAQLDKSGLPSDRFFAERPEGSVSTLKIQRTQQEDSAVYLCASSLEGSGIPDTQYFGPGTRLTVL.

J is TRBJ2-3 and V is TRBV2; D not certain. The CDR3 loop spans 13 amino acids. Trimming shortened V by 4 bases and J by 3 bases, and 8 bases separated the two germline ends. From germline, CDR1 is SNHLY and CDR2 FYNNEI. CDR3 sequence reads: CASSVQWTDTQYF. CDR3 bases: TGTGCCAGCAGTGTACAGTGGACAGATACGCAGTATTTT.

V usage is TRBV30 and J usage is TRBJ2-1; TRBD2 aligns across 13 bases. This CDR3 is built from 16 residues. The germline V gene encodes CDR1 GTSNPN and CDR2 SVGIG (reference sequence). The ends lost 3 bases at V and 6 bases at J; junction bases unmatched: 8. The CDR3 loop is CAWSFGLAGVINEQFF. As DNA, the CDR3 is TGTGCCTGGAGCTTCGGACTAGCGGGAGTAATCAATGAGCAGTTCTTC.

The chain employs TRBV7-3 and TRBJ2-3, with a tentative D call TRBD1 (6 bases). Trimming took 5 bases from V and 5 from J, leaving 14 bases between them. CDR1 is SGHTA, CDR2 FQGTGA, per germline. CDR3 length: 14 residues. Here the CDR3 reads CASSPIGGKDTQYF. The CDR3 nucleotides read TGTGCCAGCAGCCCTATAGGGGGTAAAGATACGCAGTATTTT.

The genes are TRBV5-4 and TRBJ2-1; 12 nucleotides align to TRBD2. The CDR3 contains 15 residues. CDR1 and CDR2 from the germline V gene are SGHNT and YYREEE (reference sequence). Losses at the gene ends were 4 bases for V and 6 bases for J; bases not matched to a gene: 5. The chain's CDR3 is CASSPGLAGLNEQFF. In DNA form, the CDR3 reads TGTGCCAGCAGCCCGGGACTAGCGGGCCTCAATGAGCAGTTCTTC.

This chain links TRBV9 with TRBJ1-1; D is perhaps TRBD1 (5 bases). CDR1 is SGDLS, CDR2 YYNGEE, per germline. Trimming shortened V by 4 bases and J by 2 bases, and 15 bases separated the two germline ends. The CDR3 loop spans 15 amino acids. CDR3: CASSQAQGRNTEAFF. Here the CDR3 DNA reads TGTGCCAGCAGCCAAGCCCAGGGTCGCAACACTGAAGCTTTCTTT. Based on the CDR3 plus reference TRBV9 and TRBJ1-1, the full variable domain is DSGVTQTPKHLITATGQRVTLRCSPRSGDLSVYWYQQSLDQGLQFLIQYYNGEERAKGNILERFSAQQFPDLHSELNLSSLELGDSALYFCASSQAQGRNTEAFFGQGTRLTVV.

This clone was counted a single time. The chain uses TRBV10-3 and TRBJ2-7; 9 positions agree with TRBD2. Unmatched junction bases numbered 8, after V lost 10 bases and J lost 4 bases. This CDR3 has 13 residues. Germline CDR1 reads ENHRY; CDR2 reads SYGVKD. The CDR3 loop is CATLAGDGYEQYF. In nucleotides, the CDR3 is TGTGCCACCTTAGCGGGAGACGGATACGAGCAGTACTTC.

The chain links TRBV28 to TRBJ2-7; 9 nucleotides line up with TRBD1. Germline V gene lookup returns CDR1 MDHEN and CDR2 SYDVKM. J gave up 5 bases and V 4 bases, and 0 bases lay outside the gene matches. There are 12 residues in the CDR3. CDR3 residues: CASSWTGDEQYF. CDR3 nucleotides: TGTGCCAGCAGTTGGACAGGGGACGAGCAGTACTTC.

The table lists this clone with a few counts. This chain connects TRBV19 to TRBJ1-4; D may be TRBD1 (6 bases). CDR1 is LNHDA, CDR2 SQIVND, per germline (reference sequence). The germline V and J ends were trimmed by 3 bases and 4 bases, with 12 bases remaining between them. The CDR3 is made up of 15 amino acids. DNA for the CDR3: TGTGCCAGTAGTATCAGCGGACAGCTTAATGAAAAACTGTTTTTT. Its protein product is CASSISGQLNEKLFF.

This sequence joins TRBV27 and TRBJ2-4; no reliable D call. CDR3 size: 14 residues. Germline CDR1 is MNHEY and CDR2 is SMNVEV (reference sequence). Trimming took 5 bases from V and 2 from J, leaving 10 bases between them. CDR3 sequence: CASSPGHSKNIQYF. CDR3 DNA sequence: TGTGCCAGCAGTCCCGGTCATTCCAAAAACATTCAGTACTTC.

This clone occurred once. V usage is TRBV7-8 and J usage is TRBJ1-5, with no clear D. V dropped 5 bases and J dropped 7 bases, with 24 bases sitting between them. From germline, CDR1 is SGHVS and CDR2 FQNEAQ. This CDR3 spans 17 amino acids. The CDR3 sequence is CASSQTGSPRLTQPQHF. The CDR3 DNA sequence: TGTGCCAGCAGCCAGACCGGGTCCCCCCGGTTGACGCAGCCCCAGCATTTT.

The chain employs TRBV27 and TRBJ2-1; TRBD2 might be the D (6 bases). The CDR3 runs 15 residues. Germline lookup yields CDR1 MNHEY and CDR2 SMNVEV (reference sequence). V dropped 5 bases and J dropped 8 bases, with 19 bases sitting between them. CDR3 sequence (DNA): TGTGCCAGCAGTGAGCCGGGACTGGGAACATATGAGCAGTTCTTC. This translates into CASSEPGLGTYEQFF.

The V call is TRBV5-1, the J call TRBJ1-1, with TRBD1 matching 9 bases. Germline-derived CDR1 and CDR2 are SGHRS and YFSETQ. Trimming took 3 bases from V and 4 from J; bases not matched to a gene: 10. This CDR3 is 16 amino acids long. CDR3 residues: CASSSGTGRLTTEAFF. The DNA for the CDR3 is TGCGCCAGCAGCTCCGGGACAGGGAGACTTACCACTGAAGCTTTCTTT.

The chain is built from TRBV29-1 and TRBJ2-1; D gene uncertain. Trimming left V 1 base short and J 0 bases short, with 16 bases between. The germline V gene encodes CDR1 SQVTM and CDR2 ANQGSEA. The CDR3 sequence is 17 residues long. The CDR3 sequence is CSVEGRIPESSYNEQFF. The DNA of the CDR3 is TGCAGCGTTGAAGGCAGGATCCCGGAAAGCTCCTACAATGAGCAGTTCTTC.

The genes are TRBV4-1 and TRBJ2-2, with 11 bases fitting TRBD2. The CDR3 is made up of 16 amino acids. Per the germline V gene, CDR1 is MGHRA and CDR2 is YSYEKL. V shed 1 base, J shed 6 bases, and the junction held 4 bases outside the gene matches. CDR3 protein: CASSQVVAGGPGELFF. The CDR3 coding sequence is TGCGCCAGCAGCCAAGTTGTAGCGGGAGGGCCCGGGGAGCTGTTTTTT.

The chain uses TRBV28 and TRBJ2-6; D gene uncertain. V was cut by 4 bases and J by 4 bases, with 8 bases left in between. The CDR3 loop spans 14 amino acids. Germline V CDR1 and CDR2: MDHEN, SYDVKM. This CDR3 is CASSYDSGANVLTF. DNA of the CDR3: TGTGCCAGCAGTTACGATAGCGGGGCCAACGTCCTGACTTTC.

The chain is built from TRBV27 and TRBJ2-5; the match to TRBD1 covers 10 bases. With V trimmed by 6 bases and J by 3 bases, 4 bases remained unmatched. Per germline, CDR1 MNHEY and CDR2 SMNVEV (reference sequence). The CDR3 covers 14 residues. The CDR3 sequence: CASRRQGAKETQYF. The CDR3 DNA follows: TGTGCCAGCAGGCGACAGGGGGCTAAAGAGACCCAGTACTTC.